This T cell receptor beta chain stems from a study of blood T cell repertoires in COVID-19. Germline CDR1 reads SNHLY; CDR2 reads FYNNEI. The CDR3 has 13 amino acids. Trimming removed 7 bases from V and 4 bases from J; junction bases left unmatched: 6. Clones were sequenced by immunoSEQ multiplex PCR, and TCRdb holds only the in-frame ones, with some missing. The table includes roughly 220,000 clones, approximately 84% detected once. The sequence was collected from a man aged 35 to 55 who had recovered from COVID-19. The rearrangement links TRBV2 to TRBJ2-7; 8 bases are shared with TRBD2. Sequenced sample: PBMCs or T cells enriched from blood (not recorded which). The CDR3 protein is CASIPGGRYEQYF. The DNA for the CDR3 is TGTGCCAGCATCCCGGGAGGGCGGTACGAGCAGTACTTC.